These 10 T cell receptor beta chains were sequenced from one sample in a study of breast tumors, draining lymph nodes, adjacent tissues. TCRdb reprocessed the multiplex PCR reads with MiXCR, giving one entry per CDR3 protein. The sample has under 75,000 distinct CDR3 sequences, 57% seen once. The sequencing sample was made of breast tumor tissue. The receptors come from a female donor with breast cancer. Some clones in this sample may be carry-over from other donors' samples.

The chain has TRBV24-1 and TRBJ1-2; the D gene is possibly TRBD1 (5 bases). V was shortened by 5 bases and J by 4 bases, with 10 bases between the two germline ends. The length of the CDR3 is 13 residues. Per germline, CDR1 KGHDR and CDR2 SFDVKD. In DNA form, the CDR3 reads TGTGCCACCAGTGTTACAGGAGCCTATGGCTACACCTTC. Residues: CATSVTGAYGYTF.

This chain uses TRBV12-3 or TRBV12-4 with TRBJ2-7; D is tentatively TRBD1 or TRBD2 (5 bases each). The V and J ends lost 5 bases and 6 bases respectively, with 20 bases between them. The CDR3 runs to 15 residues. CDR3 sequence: CASSTRQGGESEQYF. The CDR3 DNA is TGTGCCAGCAGTACTAGGCAGGGTGGAGAGTCCGAGCAGTACTTC.

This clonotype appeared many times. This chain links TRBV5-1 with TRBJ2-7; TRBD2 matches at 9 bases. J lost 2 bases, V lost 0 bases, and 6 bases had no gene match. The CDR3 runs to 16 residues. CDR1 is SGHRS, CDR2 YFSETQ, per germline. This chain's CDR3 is CASSLEAGGSPYEQYF. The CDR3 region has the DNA TGCGCCAGCAGCTTGGAGGCGGGGGGGTCCCCCTACGAGCAGTACTTC.

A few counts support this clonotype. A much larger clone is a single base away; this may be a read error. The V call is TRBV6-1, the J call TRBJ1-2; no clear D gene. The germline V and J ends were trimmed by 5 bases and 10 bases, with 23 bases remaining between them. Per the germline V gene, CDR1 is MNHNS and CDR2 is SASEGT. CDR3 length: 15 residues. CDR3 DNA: TGTGCCAGCAGTCAATGGAAGGGAGAGTTGAATGCCTACACCTTC. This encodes CASSQWKGELNAYTF.

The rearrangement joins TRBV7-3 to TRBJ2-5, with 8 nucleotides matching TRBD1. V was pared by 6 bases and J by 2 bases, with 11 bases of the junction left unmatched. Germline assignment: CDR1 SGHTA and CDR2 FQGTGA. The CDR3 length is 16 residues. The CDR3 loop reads CASSLGPTGGQETQYF. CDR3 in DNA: TGTGCCAGCAGTCTTGGGCCCACAGGGGGTCAAGAGACCCAGTACTTC.

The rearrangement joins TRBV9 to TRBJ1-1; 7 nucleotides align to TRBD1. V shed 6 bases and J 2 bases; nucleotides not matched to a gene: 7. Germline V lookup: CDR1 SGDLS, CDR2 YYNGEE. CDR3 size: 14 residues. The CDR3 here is CASNLGQPNTEAFF. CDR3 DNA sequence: TGTGCCAGCAACCTGGGACAGCCTAACACTGAAGCTTTCTTT. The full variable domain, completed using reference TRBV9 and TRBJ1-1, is DSGVTQTPKHLITATGQRVTLRCSPRSGDLSVYWYQQSLDQGLQFLIQYYNGEERAKGNILERFSAQQFPDLHSELNLSSLELGDSALYFCASNLGQPNTEAFFGQGTRLTVV.

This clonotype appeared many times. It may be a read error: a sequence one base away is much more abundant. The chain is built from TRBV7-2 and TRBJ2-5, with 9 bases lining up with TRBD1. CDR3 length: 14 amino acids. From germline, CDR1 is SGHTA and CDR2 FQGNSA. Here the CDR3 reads CASSYGTGQEAQYF. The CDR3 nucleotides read TGTGCCAGCAGCTACGGGACAGGGCAAGAGGCCCAGTACTTC.

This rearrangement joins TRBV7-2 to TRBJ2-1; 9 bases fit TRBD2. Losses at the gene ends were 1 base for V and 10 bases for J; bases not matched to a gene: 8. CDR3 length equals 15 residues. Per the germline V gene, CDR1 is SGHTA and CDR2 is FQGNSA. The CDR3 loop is CASSLVTSGPGEQFF. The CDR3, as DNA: TGTGCCAGCAGCTTAGTGACTAGCGGCCCAGGGGAGCAGTTCTTC.

CDR3 bases: TGTGCCAGCAGCTTGGAGGGACAGGGGGCAGGCTACACCTTC. This translates into CASSLEGQGAGYTF. The chain has TRBV5-6 and TRBJ1-2, with 12 positions matching TRBD1. V shed 0 bases and J 8 bases; nucleotides not matched to a gene: 2. Germline lookup yields CDR1 SGHDT and CDR2 YYEEEE. This CDR3 is built from 14 residues.

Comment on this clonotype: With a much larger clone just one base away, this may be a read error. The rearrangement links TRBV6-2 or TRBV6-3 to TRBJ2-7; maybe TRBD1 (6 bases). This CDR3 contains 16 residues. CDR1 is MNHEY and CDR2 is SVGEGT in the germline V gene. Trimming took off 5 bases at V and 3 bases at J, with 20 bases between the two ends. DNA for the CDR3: TGTGCCAGCAGTCACGAAAAAGGGACACTTAACTACGAGCAGTACTTC. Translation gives CASSHEKGTLNYEQYF.